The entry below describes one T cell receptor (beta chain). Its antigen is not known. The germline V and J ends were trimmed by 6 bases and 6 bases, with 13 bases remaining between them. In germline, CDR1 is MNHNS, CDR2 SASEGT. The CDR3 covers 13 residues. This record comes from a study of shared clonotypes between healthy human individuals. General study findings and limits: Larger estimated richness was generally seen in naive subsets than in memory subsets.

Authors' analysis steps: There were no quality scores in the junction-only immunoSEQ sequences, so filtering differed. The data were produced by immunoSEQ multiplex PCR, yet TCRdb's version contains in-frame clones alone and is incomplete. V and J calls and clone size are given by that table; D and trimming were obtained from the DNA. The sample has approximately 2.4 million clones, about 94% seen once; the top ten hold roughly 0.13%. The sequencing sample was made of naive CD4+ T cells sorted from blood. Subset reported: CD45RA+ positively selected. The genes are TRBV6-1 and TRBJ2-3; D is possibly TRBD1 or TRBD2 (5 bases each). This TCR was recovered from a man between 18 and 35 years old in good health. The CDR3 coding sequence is TGTGCCAGCAGGAATGGGGGAGAGGATACGCAGTATTTT. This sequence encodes CASRNGGEDTQYF.